These 17 T cell receptor beta chains were all obtained from the same sample, sequenced in a study of T cell responses to AZD1222 COVID-19 vaccine. Only in-frame clones appear in the TCRdb table, and some are missing; sequencing was by immunoSEQ multiplex PCR. The sample has some 80,000 clones, about nine tenths seen once; the top ten hold 9% to 10%. The specimen was peripheral blood, collected 28 days after the second dose of the MenACWY control vaccine. These receptors were obtained from an adult who received the MenACWY meningococcal vaccine as a control.

This clone was seen a handful of times. The V and J genes are TRBV19 and TRBJ2-7, with a weak D call TRBD2 (6 bases). This CDR3 has 14 residues. V was cut by 5 bases and J by 1 base, with 12 bases left in between. Germline V gives CDR1 LNHDA, CDR2 SQIVND (reference sequence). The CDR3 sequence: CASSARERSYEQYF. CDR3 sequence (DNA): TGTGCCAGTAGTGCTCGGGAGAGGTCCTACGAGCAGTACTTC.

This chain uses TRBV7-2 with TRBJ1-1; D unresolved. The V end lost 2 bases, the J end lost 2 bases, and 6 bases lay between the germline ends. Germline-derived CDR1 and CDR2 are SGHTA and FQGNSA. The CDR3 runs to 13 residues. DNA of the CDR3: TGTGCCAGCAGCTTATTTTTAAACACTGAAGCTTTCTTT. It is translated as CASSLFLNTEAFF.

The chain recombines TRBV20-1 with TRBJ2-5, with no clear D. The CDR3 totals 11 residues. The germline CDR1 and CDR2 sequences are DFQATT and SNEGSKA (reference sequence). V was trimmed by 3 bases and J by 3 bases, leaving 5 bases between them. The CDR3 spells CSASMEETQYF. The DNA for the CDR3 is TGCAGTGCTAGTATGGAAGAGACCCAGTACTTC.

The V and J genes are TRBV28 and TRBJ1-6; no reliable D call. This CDR3 region has 13 residues. The V gene lost 6 bases and the J gene lost 9 bases, with 12 bases spanning the gap. Germline V gene data show CDR1 as MDHEN and CDR2 as SYDVKM. This CDR3 reads CASRGAAGSPLHF. The CDR3 nucleotides are TGTGCCAGCAGAGGAGCCGCGGGTTCACCCCTCCACTTT.

The rearrangement joins TRBV7-9 to TRBJ2-4; the match to TRBD2 covers 7 bases. The V and J ends lost 2 bases and 3 bases, in that order; junction bases with no gene match: 7. The CDR3 covers 16 residues. Germline V CDR1 and CDR2: SEHNR, FQNEAQ (reference sequence). DNA of the CDR3: TGTGCCAGCAGCTTAAGTGCGGGGGAGGTCAAAAACATTCAGTACTTC. Encoded protein: CASSLSAGEVKNIQYF.

This chain uses TRBV10-3 with TRBJ1-1; possible D gene TRBD1, 6 bases. CDR3 length: 13 residues. CDR1 and CDR2 (germline): ENHRY, SYGVKD. The germline V and J ends were trimmed by 7 bases and 2 bases, with 11 bases remaining between them. The CDR3 sequence: CAIKAGDNTEAFF. The DNA for the CDR3 is TGTGCCATCAAGGCAGGGGATAACACTGAAGCTTTCTTT.

This clone was seen more than once but under ten times. This rearrangement joins TRBV5-1 to TRBJ2-3, with D perhaps TRBD2 (7 bases). The CDR3 length is 15 residues. Per germline, CDR1 SGHRS and CDR2 YFSETQ. V lost 5 bases and J 2 bases, leaving 15 bases between the germline ends. CDR3 nucleotides: TGCGCCAGCAGATCACGGGGGGCCGTCACAGATACGCAGTATTTT. As protein: CASRSRGAVTDTQYF.

The rearrangement joins TRBV4-3 to TRBJ2-2, with 10 bases that match TRBD2. This CDR3 spans 16 amino acids. J gave up 4 bases and V 0 bases, and 2 bases lay outside the gene matches. The germline V gene has CDR1 LGHNA and CDR2 YSLEER. CDR3 bases: TGCGCCAGCAGCCAAGAACTAGCGGGGACCACCGGGGAGCTGTTTTTT. Translation gives CASSQELAGTTGELFF.

The sample holds one count of this clone. The rearrangement uses TRBV3-1 (or the pseudogene TRBV3-2) and TRBJ2-7, with a possible D match to TRBD2 (6 bases). The CDR3 has 15 amino acids. V was shortened by 1 base and J by 6 bases, with 16 bases between the two germline ends. Germline V gene lookup returns CDR1 LGHDT and CDR2 YNNKEL (reference sequence). In nucleotides, the CDR3 is TGTGCCAGCAGCCAAGGATACGGGAGTACCACCGAGCAGTACTTC. It codes for CASSQGYGSTTEQYF.

The gene calls are TRBV11-1 and TRBJ2-1; no definite D call. CDR1 is SGHAT and CDR2 is FQDESV in the germline V gene (reference sequence). V was cut by 6 bases and J by 0 bases, with 15 bases left in between. The CDR3 runs 16 residues. CDR3 nucleotide sequence: TGTGCCAGCAGGCTCCTCCCGGCGAGCTCCTACAATGAGCAGTTCTTC. As protein: CASRLLPASSYNEQFF.

Note on this clone: Mismatch with germline at one junction end may stem from a read error. The V call is TRBV4-2, the J call TRBJ2-3; D is unclear. The CDR3 has 13 residues. Germline loops: CDR1 LGHNA, CDR2 YNFKEQ. CDR3 loop: CASRQALTDTQYF. CDR3 coding DNA: TGTGCCAGCAGACAAGCCCTCACAGATACGCAGTATTTT.

The rearrangement uses TRBV2 and TRBJ2-7, with D possibly TRBD2 on 5 matching bases. With 1 base removed from V and 12 bases from J, the gap between germline ends came to 22 bases. CDR1 is SNHLY and CDR2 is FYNNEI in the germline V gene. The CDR3 consists of 15 residues. CDR3 sequence (DNA): TGTGCCAGCAGTGAAGAACACCCGATTCCCTACGAGGGGTACTTC. This codes for CASSEEHPIPYEGYF.

The chain carries TRBV6-4 and TRBJ1-2; D is perhaps TRBD1 (6 bases). Trimming pared 10 bases from V and 5 bases from J, leaving 20 bases between. The germline V gene has CDR1 MRHNA and CDR2 SNTAGT. This CDR3 comprises 14 residues. The CDR3 loop is CATSQEGQGYGYTF. In nucleotides, the CDR3 is TGTGCCACCTCCCAAGAAGGGCAGGGGTATGGCTACACCTTC.

The chain combines TRBV6-1 with TRBJ1-3; D is ambiguous. This CDR3 has 15 residues. Trimming left V 2 bases short and J 0 bases short, with 8 bases between. Per the germline V gene, CDR1 is MNHNS and CDR2 is SASEGT. The CDR3 protein is CASSEILYSGNTIYF. The CDR3 region has the DNA TGTGCCAGCAGTGAAATCCTGTACTCTGGAAACACCATATATTTT.

The chain links TRBV11-1 to TRBJ1-1, with D uncertain. V lost 3 bases, J lost 0 bases, and 5 bases lay in between. Germline assignment: CDR1 SGHAT and CDR2 FQDESV (reference sequence). The CDR3 length is 13 residues. The CDR3 region is CASSLVLNTEAFF. CDR3 nucleotide sequence: TGTGCCAGCAGCTTGGTCCTGAACACTGAAGCTTTCTTT.

In this sample, this clone turned up a few times. This chain joins TRBV11-3 and TRBJ2-3; TRBD2 agrees at 7 bases. This CDR3 has 14 residues. V lost 1 base to trimming and J lost 4 bases; unmatched junction nucleotides: 2. Germline V gene sequence: CDR1 SGHNT, CDR2 YENEEA. The CDR3 bases are TGTGCCAGCAGCTTAGGCCTAGCGGCAGATACGCAGTATTTT. It encodes CASSLGLAADTQYF.

V gene TRBV28 combines with J gene TRBJ1-1; possibly TRBD1 for D (6 bases). Germline loops: CDR1 MDHEN, CDR2 SYDVKM. Trimming shortened V by 5 bases and J by 1 base, and 11 bases separated the two germline ends. The CDR3 extends over 14 amino acids. CDR3 sequence reads: CASSTTGQNTEAFF. The CDR3, as DNA: TGTGCCAGCAGTACTACGGGACAGAACACTGAAGCTTTCTTT.